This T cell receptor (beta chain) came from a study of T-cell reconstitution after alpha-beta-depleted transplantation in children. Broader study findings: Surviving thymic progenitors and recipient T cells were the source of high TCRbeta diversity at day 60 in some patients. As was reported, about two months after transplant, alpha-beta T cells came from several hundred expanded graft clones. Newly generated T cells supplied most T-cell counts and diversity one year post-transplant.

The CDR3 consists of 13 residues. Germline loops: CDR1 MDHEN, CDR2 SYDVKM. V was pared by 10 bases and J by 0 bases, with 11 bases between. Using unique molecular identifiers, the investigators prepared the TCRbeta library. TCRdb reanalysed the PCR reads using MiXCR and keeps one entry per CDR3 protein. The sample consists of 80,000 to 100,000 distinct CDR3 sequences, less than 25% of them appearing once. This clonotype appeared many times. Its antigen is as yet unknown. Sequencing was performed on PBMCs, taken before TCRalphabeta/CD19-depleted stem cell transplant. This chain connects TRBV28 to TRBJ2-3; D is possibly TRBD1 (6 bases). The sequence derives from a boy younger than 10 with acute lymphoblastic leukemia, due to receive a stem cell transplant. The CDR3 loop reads CATGTGSTDTQYF. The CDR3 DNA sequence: TGTGCCACGGGAACAGGGAGCACAGATACGCAGTATTTT.